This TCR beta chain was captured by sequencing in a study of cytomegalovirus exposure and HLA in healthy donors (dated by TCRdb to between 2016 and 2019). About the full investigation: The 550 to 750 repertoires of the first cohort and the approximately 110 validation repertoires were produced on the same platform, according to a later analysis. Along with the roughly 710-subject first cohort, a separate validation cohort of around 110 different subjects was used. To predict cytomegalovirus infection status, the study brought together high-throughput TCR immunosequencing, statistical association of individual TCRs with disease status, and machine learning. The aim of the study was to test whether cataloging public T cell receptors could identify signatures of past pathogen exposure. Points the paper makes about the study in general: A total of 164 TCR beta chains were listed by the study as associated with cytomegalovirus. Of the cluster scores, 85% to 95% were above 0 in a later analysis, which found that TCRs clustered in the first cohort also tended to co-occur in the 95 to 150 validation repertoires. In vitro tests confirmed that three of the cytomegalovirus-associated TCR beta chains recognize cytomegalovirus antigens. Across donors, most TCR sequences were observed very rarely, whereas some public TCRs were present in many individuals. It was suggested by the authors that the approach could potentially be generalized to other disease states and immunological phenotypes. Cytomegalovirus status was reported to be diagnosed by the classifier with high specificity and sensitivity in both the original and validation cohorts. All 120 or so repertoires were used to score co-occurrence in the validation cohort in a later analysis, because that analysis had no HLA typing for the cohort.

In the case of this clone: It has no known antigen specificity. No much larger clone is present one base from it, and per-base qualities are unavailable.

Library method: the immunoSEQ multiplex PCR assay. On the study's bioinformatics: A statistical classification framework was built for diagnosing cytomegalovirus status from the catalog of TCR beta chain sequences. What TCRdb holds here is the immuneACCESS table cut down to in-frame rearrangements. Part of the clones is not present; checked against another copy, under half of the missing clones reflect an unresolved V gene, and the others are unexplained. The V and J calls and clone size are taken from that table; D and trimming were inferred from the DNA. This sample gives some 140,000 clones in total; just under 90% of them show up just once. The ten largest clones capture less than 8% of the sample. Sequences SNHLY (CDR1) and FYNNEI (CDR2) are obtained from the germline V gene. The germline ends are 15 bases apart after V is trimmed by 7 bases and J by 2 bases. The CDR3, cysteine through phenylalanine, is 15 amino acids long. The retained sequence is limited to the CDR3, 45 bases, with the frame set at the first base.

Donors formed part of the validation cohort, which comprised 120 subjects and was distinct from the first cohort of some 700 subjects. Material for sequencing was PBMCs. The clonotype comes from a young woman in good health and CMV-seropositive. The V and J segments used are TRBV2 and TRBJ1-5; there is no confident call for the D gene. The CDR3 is CASTDTRIGNQPQHF. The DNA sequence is TGTGCCAGCACCGACACAAGAATTGGCAATCAGCCCCAGCATTTT.